Below, 8 T cell receptor beta chains from the same sample are listed, as sequenced in a study of cytomegalovirus exposure and HLA in healthy donors. The PCR used 60 Vbeta and 13 Jbeta primers. Assay: immunoSEQ multiplex PCR; the TCRdb copy retains only in-frame clones and omits some. The profile shows 150,000 to 200,000 clones, 75% to 80% of them singletons. The sequencing input was PBMCs. All receptors derive from a woman under 40 in good health and CMV-seropositive.

V gene TRBV7-9 combines with J gene TRBJ1-1, with D unclear. The CDR3 loop spans 11 amino acids. Trimming took off 5 bases at V and 7 bases at J, with 8 bases between the two ends. Germline V gene lookup returns CDR1 SEHNR and CDR2 FQNEAQ (reference sequence). The CDR3 protein is CASSVKSEAFF. CDR3 in DNA: TGTGCCAGCAGCGTTAAGAGTGAAGCTTTCTTT.

This chain links TRBV6-5 with TRBJ2-7; D perhaps matches TRBD2 (5 bases). Germline-derived CDR1 and CDR2 are MNHEY and SVGAGI. Deletions cut 5 bases from V and 3 bases from J, with 8 bases between. The CDR3 consists of 12 residues. As DNA, the CDR3 is TGTGCCAGCAGTCGGACTGTCTACGAGCAGTACTTC. Residues: CASSRTVYEQYF.

This clone has only a few counts. The rearrangement joins TRBV25-1 to TRBJ1-2; the D gene is possibly TRBD1 (6 bases). This CDR3 comprises 14 residues. The germline gives CDR1 MGHDK, CDR2 SYGVNS. V was clipped by 2 bases and J by 5 bases, with 12 bases between them. The CDR3 DNA reads TGTGCCAGCAGTGAACCCGGGAGGGGGTATGGCTACACCTTC. Translated, it gives CASSEPGRGYGYTF.

This rearrangement joins TRBV11-2 to TRBJ2-6; unclear D gene. The CDR3 totals 19 residues. V lost 1 base to trimming and J lost 2 bases, with 18 bases between them. The germline gives CDR1 SGHAT, CDR2 FQNNGV. As DNA, the CDR3 is TGTGCCAGCAGCTTAGGAGTACAGTCCCAAAGAGCTGGGGCCAACGTCCTGACTTTC. This gives the protein CASSLGVQSQRAGANVLTF.

This clone was observed a handful of times. The chain carries TRBV19 and TRBJ2-3; D may be TRBD2 (5 bases). CDR1 LNHDA and CDR2 SQIVND come from the germline V gene (reference sequence). V lost 6 bases, J lost 0 bases, and 13 bases lay in between. The CDR3 sequence is 15 residues long. CDR3 nucleotide sequence: TGTGCCAGTAGACCCAGCGGAGTAAGCACAGATACGCAGTATTTT. This gives the protein CASRPSGVSTDTQYF.

There are a few counts of this clone. The chain carries TRBV7-6 and TRBJ2-7, with 9 bases fitting TRBD2. With 5 bases clipped from V and 5 bases from J, the junction kept 13 bases outside the gene matches. Looked up from germline, CDR1 is SGHVS and CDR2 is FNYEAQ. The length of the CDR3 is 16 residues. CDR3 bases: TGTGCCAGCAGCCCGGTGGGTAGCGGGAGTTCCCACGAGCAGTACTTC. Protein product: CASSPVGSGSSHEQYF.

The genes are TRBV5-8 and TRBJ1-3; D remains ambiguous. CDR1 SGHTS and CDR2 YDEGEE come from the germline V gene. V lost 1 base and J lost 5, with 4 bases in between. This CDR3 region has 12 residues. DNA for the CDR3: TGTGCCAGCAGCTTGATAAGAAACACCATATATTTT. This encodes CASSLIRNTIYF.

The gene calls are TRBV6-1 and TRBJ2-7; D uncertain. Per the germline V gene, CDR1 is MNHNS and CDR2 is SASEGT. The CDR3 has 10 residues. V was trimmed by 6 bases and J by 6 bases, leaving 6 bases between them. The CDR3 region is CASRSGEQYF. In DNA form, the CDR3 reads TGTGCCAGCAGGTCAGGCGAGCAGTACTTC.